The clone carrying this TCR beta chain was detected once. Antigen: not known. The data stem from a study of cytomegalovirus exposure and HLA in healthy donors. Study summary: About 79% of 398 genotyped donors fell in the Caucasian-associated ancestry cluster.

Primers included in the PCR were 60 Vbeta and 13 Jbeta primers. Sequenced by immunoSEQ multiplex PCR; TCRdb stores in-frame clones only, minus some. The repertoire holds 200,000 to 250,000 clones, 70% to 80% seen once, with around 4% in the top ten. Study conclusions and caveats: Near-uniform donor sequencing depth was presumed by presence/absence analyses. Sequencing likely caused a cluster of highly shared sequence variants.

Germline V gene data show CDR1 as SGHDN and CDR2 as FVKESK. This CDR3 is 17 amino acids long. After removal of 4 bases from V and 9 bases from J, the junction contained 14 bases not matched to a gene. Sample: PBMCs. This chain uses TRBV14 with TRBJ2-1, with 11 positions matching TRBD2. The receptor's source is a male donor in good health and CMV-seronegative. In DNA form, the CDR3 reads TGTGCCAGCAGCCGATCGGCGGGACTAGCGGTTCTAGGTGAGCAGTTCTTC. Translation: CASSRSAGLAVLGEQFF.